A single T cell receptor beta chain is shown here with its context. Antigen specificity is unknown. This sample is drawn from a study of T cell responses to AZD1222 COVID-19 vaccine. Study results and limitations: Repertoires were obtained only post-peak T cell response.

Germline CDR1 MNHEY, CDR2 SVGAGI. J gave up 6 bases and V 2 bases, and 8 bases lay outside the gene matches. The CDR3 runs 15 residues. Sequenced by immunoSEQ multiplex PCR; TCRdb stores in-frame clones only, minus some. The data contain some 250,000 clones, around 92% of them singletons. This receptor was taken from an adult who received the AZD1222 COVID-19 vaccine. The sample in question was peripheral blood, obtained 28 days after the second AZD1222 dose. V and J are TRBV6-5 and TRBJ2-3; the match to TRBD1 covers 7 bases. CDR3 in amino acids: CASSYNRQGRDTQYF. In DNA, the CDR3 is TGTGCCAGCAGTTACAATCGACAGGGTAGGGATACGCAGTATTTT.